This T cell receptor beta chain was recorded in a study of technical replicates of blood from a few donors. The repertoire was sequenced with immunoSEQ multiplex PCR; TCRdb's copy has only in-frame clones and lacks some. This table holds tens of thousands of clones, around nine tenths found once. This CDR3 region has 17 residues. Germline-derived CDR1 and CDR2 are SNHLY and FYNNEI. The trim removed 7 bases at V and 2 bases at J, leaving 9 bases unmatched. The sample consisted of T cells isolated from PBMCs. This clonotype originated in a human donor in good health. The rearrangement joins TRBV2 to TRBJ2-6; 9 bases agree with TRBD1. The CDR3 loop reads CASTPGQGGTGANVLTF. The CDR3 bases are TGTGCCAGCACACCGGGACAGGGAGGCACTGGGGCCAACGTCCTGACTTTC.